Below are 13 T cell receptor beta chains sequenced from a single sample in a study of blood T cells in healthy people across ages. Next came a second PCR, run for about 7 to 12 cycles, which used a sample-barcoded 5' primer along with a J-beta primer mix. In TCRdb, the 5' RACE reads were re-called with MiXCR into one record per CDR3 protein. The table lists 600,000 or so distinct CDR3 sequences, around 31% of them singletons. Sequenced input: blood. Receptors originate from a woman of 80 years or more in good health.

This clonotype appeared many times. The chain links TRBV14 to TRBJ1-5; D not certain. The ends were cut back, 3 bases at V and 3 bases at J, with 6 bases in the middle. The germline CDR1 and CDR2 sequences are SGHDN and FVKESK. The CDR3 has 13 amino acids. CDR3 DNA: TGTGCCAGCAGCCAGGGTCTCAATCAGCCCCAGCATTTT. Protein product: CASSQGLNQPQHF.

Regarding this clonotype: A much bigger clone sits one base away, suggesting this may be a read error. This CDR3 reads CASREIDGEAQYF. CDR3 nucleotide sequence: TGTGCCAGCAGGGAGATTGACGGAGAGGCCCAGTACTTC. The V gene is TRBV27, the J gene TRBJ2-5; D gene ambiguous. Germline V gene data show CDR1 as MNHEY and CDR2 as SMNVEV (reference sequence). CDR3 length: 13 residues.

The CDR3 region is CASSHHGEGAKDEQFF. The CDR3 nucleotides read TGTGCCAGCAGCCACCACGGTGAGGGGGCGAAAGATGAGCAGTTCTTC. This chain connects TRBV7-6 to TRBJ2-1; 7 bases match TRBD1. The CDR3 spans 16 residues. The V segment lost 5 bases and the J segment 8 bases; nucleotides outside the gene matches: 15. Germline values: CDR1 SGHVS, CDR2 FNYEAQ.

Comments on this clonotype: A much more abundant neighbour one base away suggests this may be a read error. V gene TRBV7-2 combines with J gene TRBJ2-5; no definite D call. This CDR3 comprises 13 residues. The V and J ends lost 8 bases and 11 bases respectively, with 21 bases between them. Per germline, CDR1 SGHTA and CDR2 FQGNSA. The CDR3 DNA reads as TGTGCCAGCGGTCGGGCCGCCGTGAATGAGCAGTACTTC. Its protein product is CASGRAAVNEQYF.

Details on this clonotype: A much larger clone differs from this one at a single base, so this may be a read error. This chain connects TRBV27 to TRBJ2-1; D not certain. The DNA end is more similar to TRBJ2-7, so the J call may be wrong. This CDR3 is built from 16 residues. CDR1 MNHEY and CDR2 SMNVEV come from the germline V gene (reference sequence). This chain's CDR3 is CASRAISRSSYNEQYF. CDR3 in DNA: TGTGCCAGCAGGGCGATCAGTCGGAGCTCCTACAATGAGCAGTACTTC.

There are a few counts of this clonotype. A read error may be the cause here, since a much bigger clone is one base away. V and J are TRBV29-1 and TRBJ2-1, with 7 nucleotides matching TRBD2. This CDR3 has 14 amino acids. The V gene's germline CDR1 is SQVTM and CDR2 ANQGSEA. The CDR3 reads CGALSGVGIDEQFF. The CDR3 DNA is TGCGGCGCGCTAAGCGGGGTGGGGATTGATGAGCAGTTCTTC.

The chain combines TRBV20-1 with TRBJ2-1; D possibly uses TRBD1 or TRBD2 (9 bases each). Trimming took 1 base from V and 0 from J, leaving 31 bases between them. This CDR3 has 22 amino acids. Germline V gene lookup returns CDR1 DFQATT and CDR2 SNEGSKA (reference sequence). CDR3 loop: CSARVPGQGGNRGRASYNEQFF. The CDR3 coding sequence is TGCAGTGCTAGAGTTCCGGGACAGGGAGGAAATCGCGGGAGGGCCTCCTACAATGAGCAGTTCTTC.

This clonotype occurred a few times. The V gene is TRBV30, the J gene TRBJ1-2; no firm D call. CDR3 size: 14 residues. Trimming took off 2 bases at V and 1 base at J, with 11 bases between the two ends. CDR1 GTSNPN and CDR2 SVGIG come from the germline V gene (reference sequence). CDR3 in DNA: TGTGCCTGGAGTCCCCCCCGGGGTAACTATGGCTACACCTTC. Translation gives CAWSPPRGNYGYTF.

Of note for this clonotype: This may be a read error: a much more frequent sequence differs by one nucleotide. The chain carries TRBV5-4 and TRBJ1-2; TRBD1 is a possible D gene (5 bases). From germline, CDR1 is SGHNT and CDR2 YYREEE (reference sequence). This CDR3 is 14 amino acids long. The CDR3 sequence: CASSSGTNLHGYAF. CDR3 DNA: TGTGCCAGCAGCAGCGGGACCAACTTACATGGCTACGCCTTC. Drawing the rest from reference TRBV5-4 and TRBJ1-2, the complete variable domain is ETGVTQSPTHLIKTRGQQVTLRCSSQSGHNTVSWYQQALGQGPQFIFQYYREEENGRGNFPPRFSGLQFPNYSSELNVNALELDDSALYLCASSSGTNLHGYAFGSGTRLTVV.

The table lists this clonotype with a few counts. A read error may explain this, as a much larger clone is one base away. This rearrangement joins TRBV3-1 to TRBJ1-1; D is perhaps TRBD1 (5 bases). The V gene's germline CDR1 is LGHDT and CDR2 YNNKEL (reference sequence). The CDR3 contains 15 residues. V lost 5 bases and J lost 6, with 19 bases in between. The CDR3 loop reads CASSKTLGVCAEAFF. In DNA form, the CDR3 reads TGTGCCAGCAGCAAGACGTTAGGGGTTTGCGCTGAAGCTTTCTTT.

This clonotype was detected ten times or more. This chain connects TRBV4-1 to TRBJ2-3; 10 bases are shared with TRBD2. V was pared by 1 base and J by 0 bases, with 7 bases of the junction left unmatched. The germline V gene encodes CDR1 MGHRA and CDR2 YSYEKL. The CDR3 runs to 18 residues. CDR3 nucleotide sequence: TGCGCCAGCAGCCAAGCTAGCGGGGGATTCCCTAGCACAGATACGCAGTATTTT. As protein: CASSQASGGFPSTDTQYF.

In its sample, this clonotype was seen many times. The rearrangement links TRBV12-3 or TRBV12-4 to TRBJ2-1; 9 bases are a match to TRBD2. The CDR3 extends over 15 amino acids. Trimming at V came to 4 bases and at J to 6 bases, leaving 7 bases not matched to a gene. DNA for the CDR3: TGTGCCAGCAGTTCGGCTAGCGGGGCTGGCAATGAGCAGTTCTTC. Translation: CASSSASGAGNEQFF.

Note on this clonotype: A much larger clonotype is one base distant, so this may be a read error. The chain couples TRBV25-1 to TRBJ2-4, with 7 bases lining up with TRBD2. The J call is doubtful: the DNA matches TRBJ2-7 better. CDR1 and CDR2 from the germline V gene are MGHDK and SYGVNS. CDR3 length: 13 residues. The CDR3 bases are TGTGCCAGCAGGGAACCGGGGGGCTACGAGCAGTACTTC. Its translation is CASREPGGYEQYF.